Listed below are T cell receptor beta chains from one sample, sequenced in a study of blood T cell repertoires in COVID-19. Sequenced by immunoSEQ multiplex PCR; TCRdb stores in-frame clones only, minus some. This sample carries about 36,000 clones, over 60% of them seen once, and the ten largest clones take 1.5% to 2%. The sequenced sample consisted of peripheral blood. The receptors were gathered from a man aged 55-75 years with active COVID-19. Both conserved end residues are part of each CDR3. Each record gives: CDR3 protein, CDR3 DNA, CDR3 length, D gene, J gene, V gene, clone size. A D gene is named only where the DNA matches it firmly. Clone size is given for some rows only: seen once, a few or many times, or a class if the clone is expanded.

CDR3aa: CASSLEKGPSYQAQYF
CDR3nt: TGTGCCAGCAGCTTAGAAAAGGGGCCTAGTTATCAGGCGCAGTATTTT
len: 16
d_gene: .
j_gene: TRBJ2-3
v_gene: TRBV11-3
abundance: .

CDR3aa: CASSTSGSGEQFF
CDR3nt: TGTGCCAGCAGTACTAGCGGGAGTGGTGAGCAGTTCTTC
len: 13
d_gene: TRBD2
j_gene: TRBJ2-1
v_gene: TRBV9
abundance: .

CDR3aa: CASSYSAGVVQETQYF
CDR3nt: TGTGCCAGCAGTTACTCGGCCGGGGTCGTTCAAGAGACCCAGTACTTC
len: 16
d_gene: .
j_gene: TRBJ2-5
v_gene: TRBV6-5
abundance: .

CDR3aa: CSVVSGRASHEQYF
CDR3nt: TGCAGCGTGGTTAGCGGGAGGGCCTCTCACGAGCAGTACTTC
len: 14
d_gene: TRBD2
j_gene: TRBJ2-7
v_gene: TRBV29-1
abundance: .

CDR3aa: CASSLSRAGANVLTF
CDR3nt: TGTGCCAGCAGCTTAAGTAGAGCTGGGGCCAACGTCCTGACTTTC
len: 15
d_gene: .
j_gene: TRBJ2-6
v_gene: TRBV7-2
abundance: .

CDR3aa: CASSLSSYEQYF
CDR3nt: TGTGCCAGCAGTCTGTCCTCCTACGAGCAGTACTTC
len: 12
d_gene: .
j_gene: TRBJ2-7
v_gene: TRBV28
abundance: .

CDR3aa: CAGGTGGVYGYTF
CDR3nt: TGTGCCGGGGGGACAGGGGGCGTCTATGGCTACACCTTC
len: 13
d_gene: TRBD1
j_gene: TRBJ1-2
v_gene: TRBV30
abundance: few

CDR3aa: CASSETGGGTEAFF
CDR3nt: TGTGCCAGCAGTGAAACAGGGGGCGGCACTGAAGCTTTCTTT
len: 14
d_gene: TRBD1
j_gene: TRBJ1-1
v_gene: TRBV2
abundance: .

CDR3aa: CASSGGLVDEQFF
CDR3nt: TGTGCCAGCAGTGGGGGACTAGTCGATGAGCAGTTCTTC
len: 13
d_gene: TRBD2
j_gene: TRBJ2-1
v_gene: TRBV2
abundance: .

CDR3aa: CAWSVQAWVIGELFF
CDR3nt: TGTGCCTGGAGTGTACAGGCCTGGGTAATCGGGGAGCTGTTTTTT
len: 15
d_gene: .
j_gene: TRBJ2-2
v_gene: TRBV30
abundance: .

CDR3aa: CASSQEGSEAFF
CDR3nt: TGCGCCAGCAGCCAAGAGGGCAGTGAAGCTTTCTTT
len: 12
d_gene: .
j_gene: TRBJ1-1
v_gene: TRBV4-3
abundance: .

CDR3aa: CASSPRRSARNAEAFF
CDR3nt: TGTGCCAGCAGCCCCCGGAGGTCAGCTAGAAACGCTGAAGCTTTCTTT
len: 16
d_gene: .
j_gene: TRBJ1-1
v_gene: TRBV5-6
abundance: .

CDR3aa: CASSLVVSSGGASEQFF
CDR3nt: TGTGCTAGCAGCCTAGTGGTTTCTAGCGGGGGGGCCAGTGAGCAGTTCTTC
len: 17
d_gene: TRBD2
j_gene: TRBJ2-1
v_gene: TRBV7-7
abundance: once

CDR3aa: CASSPPEDGYTF
CDR3nt: TGTGCCAGCAGCCCGCCGGAGGACGGCTACACCTTC
len: 12
d_gene: .
j_gene: TRBJ1-2
v_gene: TRBV7-9
abundance: few

CDR3aa: CASSLATGSTSPLHF
CDR3nt: TGCGCCAGCAGCTTGGCGACAGGGTCCACTTCACCCCTCCACTTT
len: 15
d_gene: TRBD1
j_gene: TRBJ1-6
v_gene: TRBV5-1
abundance: .

CDR3aa: CASSLAPYSGANVLTF
CDR3nt: TGTGCCAGCAGCTTGGCTCCCTACTCTGGGGCCAACGTCCTGACTTTC
len: 16
d_gene: .
j_gene: TRBJ2-6
v_gene: TRBV5-6
abundance: .

CDR3aa: CASSPLKYGLQETQYF
CDR3nt: TGTGCCAGCAGCCCCCTGAAATACGGACTGCAAGAGACCCAGTACTTC
len: 16
d_gene: .
j_gene: TRBJ2-5
v_gene: TRBV7-9
abundance: once

CDR3aa: CASSDPGGRAAQQYF
CDR3nt: TGTGCCAGCAGTGACCCAGGAGGGAGAGCTGCCCAGCAGTACTTC
len: 15
d_gene: .
j_gene: TRBJ2-7
v_gene: TRBV6-4
abundance: .

CDR3aa: CASSQTGETAFF
CDR3nt: TGTGCCAGCAGCCAAACAGGGGAGACAGCTTTCTTT
len: 12
d_gene: TRBD1
j_gene: TRBJ1-1
v_gene: TRBV5-4
abundance: .

CDR3aa: CASSQDFSGANVLTF
CDR3nt: TGTGCCAGCAGTCAAGACTTTTCTGGGGCCAACGTCCTGACTTTC
len: 15
d_gene: .
j_gene: TRBJ2-6
v_gene: TRBV7-9
abundance: .

CDR3aa: CAISERQGAQPQHF
CDR3nt: TGTGCCATCAGTGAAAGACAGGGGGCGCAGCCCCAGCATTTT
len: 14
d_gene: TRBD1
j_gene: TRBJ1-5
v_gene: TRBV10-3
abundance: medium-sized

CDR3aa: CASSQGLVSYEQYF
CDR3nt: TGTGCCAGCAGCCAAGGACTAGTCTCCTACGAGCAGTACTTC
len: 14
d_gene: .
j_gene: TRBJ2-7
v_gene: TRBV3-1/TRBV3-2
abundance: .

CDR3aa: CASSRGANEQFF
CDR3nt: TGTGCCAGCAGCCGGGGGGCCAATGAGCAGTTCTTC
len: 12
d_gene: .
j_gene: TRBJ2-1
v_gene: TRBV11-3
abundance: once

CDR3aa: CASSYFLVYTGELFF
CDR3nt: TGTGCCAGCAGTTACTTTCTCGTCTACACCGGGGAGCTGTTTTTT
len: 15
d_gene: .
j_gene: TRBJ2-2
v_gene: TRBV6-5
abundance: .

CDR3aa: CASSYSSQETQYF
CDR3nt: TGTGCCAGCAGTTACTCCAGCCAAGAGACCCAGTACTTC
len: 13
d_gene: .
j_gene: TRBJ2-5
v_gene: TRBV6-5
abundance: .

CDR3aa: CAWETGGQGTQYF
CDR3nt: TGTGCCTGGGAAACAGGGGGGCAGGGGACGCAGTATTTT
len: 13
d_gene: TRBD1
j_gene: TRBJ2-3
v_gene: TRBV30
abundance: .

CDR3aa: CASSLAFGQGGTGELFF
CDR3nt: TGTGCCAGCAGCTTGGCATTCGGACAGGGGGGAACCGGGGAGCTGTTTTTT
len: 17
d_gene: TRBD1
j_gene: TRBJ2-2
v_gene: TRBV5-4
abundance: .

CDR3aa: CVTRTGSSSGANVLTF
CDR3nt: TGTGTTACGAGAACAGGGTCGTCATCTGGGGCCAACGTCCTGACTTTC
len: 16
d_gene: .
j_gene: TRBJ2-6
v_gene: TRBV30
abundance: .

CDR3aa: CASSSAATGQPQHF
CDR3nt: TGTGCCAGCAGCTCCGCCGCCACGGGACAGCCCCAGCATTTT
len: 14
d_gene: .
j_gene: TRBJ1-5
v_gene: TRBV7-9
abundance: once

CDR3aa: CASSLAGTLHF
CDR3nt: TGTGCCAGCAGCTTGGCGGGAACCCTCCACTTT
len: 11
d_gene: .
j_gene: TRBJ1-6
v_gene: TRBV5-6
abundance: .

CDR3aa: CATSAPTGTDTQYF
CDR3nt: TGTGCCACCAGTGCCCCGACAGGCACAGATACGCAGTATTTT
len: 14
d_gene: .
j_gene: TRBJ2-3
v_gene: TRBV24-1
abundance: .

CDR3aa: CASSDPGQGKNTEAFF
CDR3nt: TGTGCCAGCAGCGACCCGGGACAGGGGAAGAACACTGAAGCTTTCTTT
len: 16
d_gene: TRBD1
j_gene: TRBJ1-1
v_gene: TRBV5-4
abundance: .

CDR3aa: CASRGGGADTQYF
CDR3nt: TGTGCCAGCAGGGGAGGGGGGGCAGATACGCAGTATTTT
len: 13
d_gene: .
j_gene: TRBJ2-3
v_gene: TRBV6-5
abundance: .

CDR3aa: CASSLEPGSGYTF
CDR3nt: TGTGCCAGCAGCTTAGAGCCGGGATCCGGCTACACCTTC
len: 13
d_gene: .
j_gene: TRBJ1-2
v_gene: TRBV11-2
abundance: .

CDR3aa: CSVEGGSSYNEQFF
CDR3nt: TGCAGCGTTGAAGGGGGCAGCTCCTACAATGAGCAGTTCTTC
len: 14
d_gene: .
j_gene: TRBJ2-1
v_gene: TRBV29-1
abundance: .

CDR3aa: CAISDRVFSPLHF
CDR3nt: TGTGCCATCAGCGACAGGGTATTTTCACCCCTCCACTTT
len: 13
d_gene: TRBD1
j_gene: TRBJ1-6
v_gene: TRBV10-3
abundance: .

CDR3aa: CASQGQGRSDTQYF
CDR3nt: TGTGCCAGCCAGGGACAGGGAAGGTCAGATACGCAGTATTTT
len: 14
d_gene: TRBD1
j_gene: TRBJ2-3
v_gene: TRBV18
abundance: once

CDR3aa: CASSHLSGESSYNSPLHF
CDR3nt: TGTGCCAGCAGCCATCTCAGCGGGGAGAGCTCCTATAATTCACCCCTCCACTTT
len: 18
d_gene: .
j_gene: TRBJ1-6
v_gene: TRBV3-1/TRBV3-2
abundance: .

CDR3aa: CASSDRAGYGYTF
CDR3nt: TGTGCCAGCAGCGACAGGGCAGGGTATGGCTACACCTTC
len: 13
d_gene: TRBD1
j_gene: TRBJ1-2
v_gene: TRBV5-8
abundance: few

CDR3aa: CASSNRGLETQYF
CDR3nt: TGTGCCAGCAGTAACAGGGGGCTGGAGACCCAGTACTTC
len: 13
d_gene: TRBD1
j_gene: TRBJ2-5
v_gene: TRBV7-2
abundance: .

CDR3aa: CASSQPWTSGRGNTGELFF
CDR3nt: TGCGCCAGCAGCCAACCGTGGACTAGCGGGAGGGGGAACACCGGGGAGCTGTTTTTT
len: 19
d_gene: TRBD2
j_gene: TRBJ2-2
v_gene: TRBV4-1
abundance: .

CDR3aa: CAWRIAGGPDNEQFF
CDR3nt: TGTGCCTGGAGAATCGCGGGAGGGCCGGACAATGAGCAGTTCTTC
len: 15
d_gene: TRBD2
j_gene: TRBJ2-1
v_gene: TRBV30
abundance: .

CDR3aa: CATSERTDQPQHF
CDR3nt: TGTGCCACCAGTGAACGGACAGATCAGCCCCAGCATTTT
len: 13
d_gene: .
j_gene: TRBJ1-5
v_gene: TRBV24-1
abundance: .

CDR3aa: CASRGTSGTGGELFF
CDR3nt: TGTGCCAGCAGGGGAACCTCGGGCACAGGCGGGGAGCTGTTTTTT
len: 15
d_gene: .
j_gene: TRBJ2-2
v_gene: TRBV7-3
abundance: .

CDR3aa: CASSSDRLEQYF
CDR3nt: TGTGCCAGCAGCTCCGACAGGCTCGAGCAGTACTTC
len: 12
d_gene: .
j_gene: TRBJ2-7
v_gene: TRBV5-4
abundance: once

CDR3aa: CAISESAETQYF
CDR3nt: TGTGCCATCAGTGAGTCGGCAGAGACCCAGTACTTC
len: 12
d_gene: .
j_gene: TRBJ2-5
v_gene: TRBV10-3
abundance: .

CDR3aa: CASSVDVGGGETQYF
CDR3nt: TGTGCCAGCAGCGTAGACGTGGGGGGTGGGGAGACCCAGTACTTC
len: 15
d_gene: .
j_gene: TRBJ2-5
v_gene: TRBV9
abundance: .